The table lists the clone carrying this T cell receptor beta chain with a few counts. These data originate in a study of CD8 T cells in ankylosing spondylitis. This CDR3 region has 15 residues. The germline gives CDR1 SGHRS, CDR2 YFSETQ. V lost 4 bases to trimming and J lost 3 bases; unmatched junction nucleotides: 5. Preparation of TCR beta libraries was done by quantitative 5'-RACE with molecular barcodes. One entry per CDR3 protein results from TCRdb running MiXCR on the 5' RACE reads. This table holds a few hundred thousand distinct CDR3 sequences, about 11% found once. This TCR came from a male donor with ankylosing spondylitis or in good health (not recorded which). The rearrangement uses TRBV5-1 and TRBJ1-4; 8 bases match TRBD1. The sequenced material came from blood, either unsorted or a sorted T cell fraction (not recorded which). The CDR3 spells CASSPDRGSNEKLFF. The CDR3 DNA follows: TGCGCCAGCAGCCCTGACAGGGGTTCTAATGAAAAACTGTTTTTT. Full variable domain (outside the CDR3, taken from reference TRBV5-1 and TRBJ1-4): KAGVTQTPRYLIKTRGQQVTLSCSPISGHRSVSWYQQTPGQGLQFLFEYFSETQRNKGNFPGRFSGRQFSNSRSEMNVSTLELGDSALYLCASSPDRGSNEKLFFGSGTQLSVL.